This entry lists 14 T cell receptor beta chains sequenced from one sample in a study of technical replicates of blood from several donors. The protocol was immunoSEQ multiplex PCR, while the TCRdb copy is restricted to in-frame clones and leaves out a portion. The table lists about 70,000 clones, about 94% of them singletons. Sequenced input: T cells isolated from PBMCs. The receptor set was obtained from a human donor in good health.

CDR3 sequence (DNA): TGTGCCAGCAGTGAATTGGGCCGAGACAGGGTCACTGGGGCCAACGTCCTGACTTTC. Translated, it gives CASSELGRDRVTGANVLTF. The chain links TRBV2 to TRBJ2-6; 7 nucleotides align to TRBD1. Per germline, CDR1 SNHLY and CDR2 FYNNEI. This CDR3 has 19 amino acids. The J segment lost 2 bases and the V segment lost 2 bases, leaving 12 bases of the junction unmatched.

This clone showed up just once. The chain has TRBV5-5 and TRBJ2-7, with a possible D match to TRBD2 (6 bases). The CDR3 loop spans 16 amino acids. Germline loops: CDR1 SGHKS, CDR2 YYEKEE (reference sequence). With 0 bases removed from V and 0 bases from J, the gap between germline ends came to 13 bases. The DNA for the CDR3 is TGTGCCAGCAGCTTGGTCGGGAGCCGGAGCTCCTACGAGCAGTACTTC. Protein sequence: CASSLVGSRSSYEQYF. Variable domain in full (rest from reference TRBV5-5 and TRBJ2-7): DAGVTQSPTHLIKTRGQQVTLRCSPISGHKSVSWYQQVLGQGPQFIFQYYEKEERGRGNFPDRFSARQFPNYSSELNVNALLLGDSALYLCASSLVGSRSSYEQYFGPGTRLTVT.

The rearrangement joins TRBV6-1 to TRBJ2-3, with a weak D call TRBD2 (5 bases). The CDR3 totals 13 residues. The V gene lost 3 bases and the J gene lost 4 bases, with 8 bases spanning the gap. CDR1 MNHNS and CDR2 SASEGT come from the germline V gene. The CDR3 loop is CASSEEVPDTQYF. The CDR3 nucleotides are TGTGCCAGCAGTGAGGAGGTTCCAGATACGCAGTATTTT.

The chain recombines TRBV7-7 with TRBJ2-5; 9 bases map to TRBD1. This CDR3 has 15 residues. Looked up from germline, CDR1 is SSHAT and CDR2 is FNYEAQ (reference sequence). V trimming: 3 bases; J trimming: 5 bases; junction bases outside the gene matches: 7. CDR3 protein: CASSFRDRDGETQYF. The DNA for the CDR3 is TGTGCCAGCAGCTTCCGGGACAGGGATGGGGAGACCCAGTACTTC.

The rearrangement links TRBV9 to TRBJ1-2; TRBD1 aligns across 7 bases. The germline gives CDR1 SGDLS, CDR2 YYNGEE. J lost 4 bases, V lost 3 bases, and 9 bases had no gene match. The CDR3 loop spans 15 amino acids. CDR3 region: CASSGDRTASYGYTF. CDR3 nucleotides: TGTGCCAGCAGCGGGGACAGAACCGCTTCCTATGGCTACACCTTC. Full variable domain (missing parts from reference TRBV9 and TRBJ1-2): DSGVTQTPKHLITATGQRVTLRCSPRSGDLSVYWYQQSLDQGLQFLIQYYNGEERAKGNILERFSAQQFPDLHSELNLSSLELGDSALYFCASSGDRTASYGYTFGSGTRLTVV.

The V gene is TRBV7-2, the J gene TRBJ2-3; D is undetermined. This CDR3 is built from 12 residues. Trimming shortened V by 5 bases and J by 6 bases, and 9 bases separated the two germline ends. Germline loops: CDR1 SGHTA, CDR2 FQGNSA. The CDR3 coding sequence is TGTGCCAGCAGCACGCCCGAGGATACGCAGTATTTT. Translation: CASSTPEDTQYF.

This chain links TRBV7-6 with TRBJ1-5; D is unresolved. CDR1 and CDR2 from the germline V gene are SGHVS and FNYEAQ. The length of the CDR3 is 15 residues. V lost 7 bases and J lost 7, with 20 bases in between. CDR3 DNA: TGTGCCAGCACCCCTTTAAGCGGTGAGCACCAGCCCCAGCATTTT. This encodes CASTPLSGEHQPQHF.

The chain carries TRBV14 and TRBJ1-1, with D unresolved. The germline gives CDR1 SGHDN, CDR2 FVKESK. The CDR3 is made up of 15 amino acids. Trimming took 0 bases from V and 4 from J, leaving 12 bases between them. DNA for the CDR3: TGTGCCAGCAGCCAAGAAAGCGGGAAGGCCACTGAAGCTTTCTTT. Translating gives CASSQESGKATEAFF.

V is TRBV7-2 and J is TRBJ1-2; D may be TRBD1 (6 bases). Germline V gene data show CDR1 as SGHTA and CDR2 as FQGNSA. This CDR3 has 13 amino acids. The germline V and J ends were trimmed by 5 bases and 12 bases, with 19 bases remaining between them. CDR3 DNA sequence: TGTGCCAGCAGCCATTTGGAGCCGGGACACGACACCTTC. Its protein is CASSHLEPGHDTF.

The J gene is TRBJ2-5, the V gene TRBV5-4; D unresolved. The germline CDR1 and CDR2 sequences are SGHNT and YYREEE (reference sequence). This CDR3 is 14 amino acids long. V lost 5 bases and J lost 2, with 13 bases in between. The CDR3 spells CASRFTPRQETQYF. CDR3 nucleotide sequence: TGTGCCAGCAGATTCACCCCCCGGCAAGAGACCCAGTACTTC.

V gene TRBV28 combines with J gene TRBJ2-7, with TRBD1 identical over 8 bases. The J segment lost 7 bases and the V segment lost 7 bases, leaving 6 bases of the junction unmatched. Germline V gene data show CDR1 as MDHEN and CDR2 as SYDVKM. The CDR3 loop spans 12 amino acids. The chain's CDR3 is CASIDRGWEQYF. CDR3 DNA sequence: TGTGCCAGCATAGACAGGGGTTGGGAGCAGTACTTC.

This clone was seen a single time. The V and J genes are TRBV4-2 and TRBJ2-1, with D possibly matching TRBD2 (6 bases). Germline V gene lookup returns CDR1 LGHNA and CDR2 YNFKEQ. The CDR3 covers 12 residues. Trimming pared 4 bases from V and 12 bases from J, leaving 13 bases between. The CDR3 loop is CASSRELSGQFF. The CDR3 region has the DNA TGTGCCAGCAGCCGAGAGCTTAGCGGGCAGTTCTTC.

This rearrangement joins TRBV29-1 to TRBJ1-2; TRBD1 agrees at 10 bases. There are 16 residues in the CDR3. J gave up 5 bases and V 5 bases, and 14 bases lay outside the gene matches. Germline CDR1 reads SQVTM; CDR2 reads ANQGSEA. The CDR3 loop is CSVNQDDRGQWYGYTF. CDR3 nucleotides: TGCAGCGTTAACCAGGATGACAGGGGGCAATGGTATGGCTACACCTTC.

J is TRBJ2-7 and V is TRBV6-1, with TRBD1 matching over 7 bases. The CDR3 runs 12 residues. Looked up from germline, CDR1 is MNHNS and CDR2 is SASEGT. V gave up 11 bases and J gave up 2 bases; unmatched junction bases: 6. CDR3 bases: TGTGCCGGCCAGGGACAGACCTACGAGCAGTACTTC. Translation gives CAGQGQTYEQYF.